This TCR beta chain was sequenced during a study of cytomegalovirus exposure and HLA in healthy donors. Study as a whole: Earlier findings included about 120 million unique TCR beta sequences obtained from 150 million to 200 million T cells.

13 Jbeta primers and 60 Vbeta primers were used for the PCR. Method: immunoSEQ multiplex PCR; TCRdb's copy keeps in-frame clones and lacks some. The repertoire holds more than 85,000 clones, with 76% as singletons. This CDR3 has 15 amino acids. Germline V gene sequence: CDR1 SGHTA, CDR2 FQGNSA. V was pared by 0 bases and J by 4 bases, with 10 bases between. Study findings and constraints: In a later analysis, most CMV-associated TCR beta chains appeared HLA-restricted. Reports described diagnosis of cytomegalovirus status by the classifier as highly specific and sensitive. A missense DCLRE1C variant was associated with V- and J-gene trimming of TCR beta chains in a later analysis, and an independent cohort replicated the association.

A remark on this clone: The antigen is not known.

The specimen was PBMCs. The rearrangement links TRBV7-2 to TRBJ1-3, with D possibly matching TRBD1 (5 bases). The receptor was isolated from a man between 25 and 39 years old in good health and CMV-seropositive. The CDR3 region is CASSLAAGSGNTIYF. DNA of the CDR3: TGTGCCAGCAGCTTAGCGGCAGGGTCCGGAAACACCATATATTTT.